Listed here are 22 T cell receptor beta chains from one sample, sequenced in a study of blood T cell repertoires in COVID-19. TCRdb keeps only in-frame clones here, not all; method: immunoSEQ multiplex PCR. Of around 65,000 clones listed, 82% were seen once; the top ten hold 35% to 45%. Source material: peripheral blood. These receptors all come from a human donor in a cohort sampled during active COVID-19.

A single count supports this clone. The chain uses TRBV6-5 and TRBJ2-5; TRBD2 aligns across 7 bases. Losses at the gene ends were 6 bases for V and 1 base for J; bases not matched to a gene: 2. The length of the CDR3 is 13 residues. Looked up from germline, CDR1 is MNHEY and CDR2 is SVGAGI. This chain's CDR3 is CASRLATQETQYF. The CDR3 DNA reads as TGTGCCAGCAGACTAGCGACCCAAGAGACCCAGTACTTC.

The chain uses TRBV14 and TRBJ2-5; 8 positions match TRBD1. The length of the CDR3 is 15 residues. Germline values: CDR1 SGHDN, CDR2 FVKESK. With 1 base clipped from V and 4 bases from J, the junction kept 5 bases outside the gene matches. The CDR3 DNA is TGTGCCAGCAGCCAAGCCGCAGGGGGCGGAGAGACCCAGTACTTC. Translated: CASSQAAGGGETQYF. Together with reference TRBV14 and TRBJ2-5, the CDR3 gives the full variable domain: EAGVTQFPSHSVIEKGQTVTLRCDPISGHDNLYWYRRVMGKEIKFLLHFVKESKQDESGMPNNRFLAERTGGTYSTLKVQPAELEDSGVYFCASSQAAGGGETQYFGPGTRLLVL.

The chain combines TRBV6-6 with TRBJ2-4, with D perhaps TRBD1 (5 bases). Looked up from germline, CDR1 is MNHNY and CDR2 is SVGAGI (reference sequence). This CDR3 has 15 residues. The ends were cut back, 8 bases at V and 0 bases at J, with 14 bases in the middle. The CDR3 region is CASLLTDQAKNIQYF. The CDR3, as DNA: TGTGCCAGCTTATTGACAGATCAAGCCAAAAACATTCAGTACTTC.

The rearrangement links TRBV19 to TRBJ1-5; 7 positions match TRBD1. Per germline, CDR1 LNHDA and CDR2 SQIVND (reference sequence). V shed 6 bases, J shed 0 bases, and the junction held 8 bases outside the gene matches. This CDR3 has 16 amino acids. In DNA, the CDR3 is TGTGCCAGTAGCGTATACAGGGGTAATAGCAATCAGCCCCAGCATTTT. It specifies CASSVYRGNSNQPQHF.

In its sample, this clone was seen once. The J gene is TRBJ1-6, the V gene TRBV19; D is unclear. Per the germline V gene, CDR1 is LNHDA and CDR2 is SQIVND (reference sequence). CDR3 length: 13 residues. V lost 0 bases, J lost 8 bases, and 5 bases lay in between. CDR3 in DNA: TGTGCCAGTAGTATAGAGGAGGATTCACCCCTCCACTTT. Translation gives CASSIEEDSPLHF.

This chain joins TRBV30 and TRBJ1-1, with D perhaps matching TRBD1 (5 bases). The CDR3 extends over 14 amino acids. Trimming took off 0 bases at V and 6 bases at J, with 14 bases between the two ends. Per germline, CDR1 GTSNPN and CDR2 SVGIG (reference sequence). This CDR3 reads CAWSVKAGPAEAFF. The CDR3 DNA reads TGTGCCTGGAGTGTGAAGGCGGGGCCGGCTGAAGCTTTCTTT.

This clone was detected only once. The chain recombines TRBV30 with TRBJ1-2; D gene ambiguous. The CDR3 is 14 amino acids. Germline CDR1 GTSNPN, CDR2 SVGIG (reference sequence). Trimming pared 2 bases from V and 5 bases from J, leaving 15 bases between. CDR3 DNA sequence: TGTGCCTGGAGTCCCAGTACCTGGCGGTATGGCTACACCTTC. Translated: CAWSPSTWRYGYTF.

The chain employs TRBV5-4 and TRBJ2-3; 7 bases agree with TRBD1. Germline V gene lookup returns CDR1 SGHNT and CDR2 YYREEE (reference sequence). The length of the CDR3 is 17 residues. V dropped 5 bases and J dropped 0; count of bases not matched to a gene: 12. This CDR3 is CASSLTSGGTSTDTQYF. The CDR3 DNA reads as TGTGCCAGCAGTTTAACTTCAGGGGGAACAAGCACAGATACGCAGTATTTT.

The V call is TRBV3-1 (or the pseudogene TRBV3-2), the J call TRBJ2-3; D is uncertain. Germline CDR1 reads LGHDT; CDR2 reads YNNKEL (reference sequence). With 3 bases removed from V and 7 bases from J, the gap between germline ends came to 5 bases. The CDR3 totals 11 residues. In DNA form, the CDR3 reads TGTGCCAGCAGCCAGGAGTATACGCAGTATTTT. Protein: CASSQEYTQYF.

This sequence joins TRBV7-6 and TRBJ2-1; 9 nucleotides agree with TRBD1. Germline CDR1 and CDR2: SGHVS and FNYEAQ. The CDR3 covers 15 residues. Unmatched junction bases numbered 8, after V lost 4 bases and J lost 7 bases. CDR3 loop: CASSSGQGYGNEQFF. In DNA, the CDR3 is TGTGCCAGCAGCTCTGGACAGGGGTATGGAAATGAGCAGTTCTTC.

The chain links TRBV4-2 to TRBJ1-2, with TRBD1 matching 9 bases. J lost 4 bases, V lost 5 bases, and 11 bases had no gene match. The CDR3 has 16 residues. The germline V gene encodes CDR1 LGHNA and CDR2 YNFKEQ. The DNA of the CDR3 is TGTGCCAGCAGCGATTCTCCGGGACAGGGAAGCTATGGCTACACCTTC. This translates into CASSDSPGQGSYGYTF.

The chain has TRBV3-1 (or the pseudogene TRBV3-2) and TRBJ2-3; a weak D match, TRBD1 (5 bases). Germline CDR1 is LGHDT and CDR2 is YNNKEL (reference sequence). Trimming cost V 9 bases and J 7 bases, with 8 bases left between them. CDR3 length equals 10 residues. The CDR3 DNA reads as TGTGCCAGTCAGGGAAATACGCAGTATTTT. Translated, it gives CASQGNTQYF.

This clone was picked up one time. The chain joins TRBV7-9 to TRBJ2-2; D is ambiguous. Germline V gene sequence: CDR1 SEHNR, CDR2 FQNEAQ (reference sequence). The CDR3 spans 13 residues. Trimming left V 1 base short and J 4 bases short, with 4 bases between. For the CDR3, the DNA is TGTGCCAGCAGCTTAGGCGCCACCGGGGAGCTGTTTTTT. Its translation is CASSLGATGELFF.

The chain links TRBV6-2 or TRBV6-3 to TRBJ2-1; 13 nucleotides agree with TRBD2. The CDR3 is 16 amino acids. Germline values: CDR1 MNHEY, CDR2 SVGEGT. The junction had 6 bases not matched to a gene; V was cut back by 2 bases and J by 8 bases. CDR3 protein: CASSYAGTSGVDEQFF. CDR3 bases: TGTGCCAGCAGTTACGCCGGGACTAGCGGGGTGGATGAGCAGTTCTTC.

The chain carries TRBV28 and TRBJ2-1; 12 bases match TRBD2. The CDR3 runs to 16 residues. With V trimmed by 4 bases and J by 2 bases, 3 bases remained unmatched. The V gene's germline CDR1 is MDHEN and CDR2 SYDVKM. The CDR3 sequence: CASSSRLAGAYNEQFF. CDR3 bases: TGTGCCAGCAGTTCGCGACTAGCGGGGGCCTACAATGAGCAGTTCTTC.

This chain links TRBV5-1 with TRBJ2-3; the D is unclear. V was shortened by 1 base and J by 1 base, with 7 bases between the two germline ends. Germline V CDR1 and CDR2: SGHRS, YFSETQ. CDR3 size: 14 residues. The CDR3 protein is CASSLFSGTDTQYF. In nucleotides, the CDR3 is TGCGCCAGCAGCTTGTTTTCAGGCACAGATACGCAGTATTTT.

V is TRBV5-1 and J is TRBJ2-5, with TRBD2 matching 16 bases. J was trimmed by 4 bases and V by 6 bases; bases with no gene match: 3. Germline values: CDR1 SGHRS, CDR2 YFSETQ. This CDR3 comprises 15 residues. CDR3 protein: CASTGTSGGGETQYF. CDR3 nucleotides: TGCGCCAGCACCGGGACTAGCGGGGGGGGAGAGACCCAGTACTTC.

The V and J genes are TRBV5-1 and TRBJ2-7, with TRBD2 matching 7 bases. The CDR3 extends over 14 amino acids. The V gene end was trimmed by 4 bases and the J gene end by 6 bases; junction bases not matched to a gene: 10. Germline V CDR1 and CDR2: SGHRS, YFSETQ. CDR3 protein: CASSPPGGSGEQYF. Here the CDR3 DNA reads TGCGCCAGCAGCCCGCCCGGGGGGTCGGGCGAGCAGTACTTC.

On this clone itself: Because it lacks the conserved phenylalanine or tryptophan at the end, this CDR3 is likely a read error. It is unclear where the CDR3 begins or ends on the DNA, so no DNA is shown, and the CDR3 is as TCRdb lists it. This chain links TRBV2 with TRBJ2-7; the DNA was not used to check the table's D call, TRBD1. Germline lookup yields CDR1 SNHLY and CDR2 FYNNEI. The CDR3 is 12 residues long, counting both termini. Here the CDR3 reads CASSEGWQASRR.

The chain links TRBV19 to TRBJ1-5; 8 nucleotides line up with TRBD1. The germline V gene has CDR1 LNHDA and CDR2 SQIVND (reference sequence). V lost 5 bases and J lost 4; bases outside the gene matches: 7. The CDR3 covers 15 residues. CDR3 sequence: CASSATGGGNQPQHF. The CDR3 DNA sequence: TGTGCCAGTAGTGCCACAGGGGGAGGGAATCAGCCCCAGCATTTT.

V usage is TRBV15 and J usage is TRBJ2-3, with D perhaps matching TRBD2 (5 bases). The CDR3 covers 12 residues. V lost 6 bases and J 10 bases, leaving 14 bases between the germline ends. The V gene's germline CDR1 is LNHNV and CDR2 YYDKDF (reference sequence). Here the CDR3 reads CATSEDVGAQYF. The CDR3 nucleotides read TGTGCCACCAGTGAGGACGTGGGAGCGCAGTATTTT.

The V gene is TRBV11-2, the J gene TRBJ1-2; the D gene is possibly TRBD1 (5 bases). Germline V gene data show CDR1 as SGHAT and CDR2 as FQNNGV. The ends were cut back, 5 bases at V and 2 bases at J, with 9 bases in the middle. The CDR3 contains 13 residues. CDR3 in amino acids: CASSRTQNYGYTF. The CDR3 DNA is TGTGCCAGCAGCCGGACACAGAACTATGGCTACACCTTC.